One T cell receptor beta chain is described in this entry. Its target antigen remains unknown. There are no base qualities to consult, and no much larger clone falls within one base. Participants in the prospective study were aged roughly 18 to 90 years, lived in 20 to 30 United States geographic areas, and enrolled through a virtual design. Cohort assignment in the prospective study relied on participant-reported clinical history from a screening survey and a study questionnaire. In the prospective study, whole blood, serum and a nasopharyngeal or oropharyngeal swab were collected from each participant by mobile phlebotomists. Additional blood draws and questionnaires over an approximately two-month period could optionally be provided by prospective study participants. Prospective study blood samples were shipped either frozen or at room temperature before DNA extraction. The immunoSEQ Assay, a bias-controlled multiplex PCR, was used to amplify TCRbeta CDR3 regions from genomic DNA. As for the authors' bioinformatics: Nucleated cell counts per sample were estimated from amplification of reference gene primers within the assay. Sequence reads were collapsed and filtered to measure the absolute abundance of every unique TCRbeta CDR3 rearrangement. Productive Simpson clonality was computed per sample as the square root of Simpson's diversity index over productive rearrangements. This immuneACCESS table, as held by TCRdb, lists in-frame sequences with V and J called but not all clones. Of the missing ones, under half trace to an unresolved V gene in checked studies; the others have no known cause. That table furnishes V, J and clone size, whereas the DNA furnished D and trimming. The sample profile shows a few hundred thousand clones; nearly 90% of them were found once. Over 3.5% of the sample goes to the ten largest clones.

This sample stems from a study of blood T cell repertoires in COVID-19 (TCRdb year 2020). Broadly, across the study: The collaborator samples originated in the United States, Italy and Spain and spanned the acute and convalescent phases of COVID-19. The prospective study material was composed of cDNA or gDNA derived from T cells, B-cell-depleted T cells, or PBMCs. Deeply sampled blood TCRbeta repertoires from subjects exposed to, actively infected with, or recovered from COVID-19 were included in the dataset. A freely available public database, intended as a resource for researchers studying the immune response to SARS-CoV-2, is where the repertoires were released. The samples were drawn from two sources: the first 160 participants of the ongoing ImmuneRACE study, and approximately 1,300 subjects contributed by 6 global collaborators. The sample metadata nearly always contained a de-identified subject ID, COVID-19 status, age in years and sex. HLA class I and class II types, where available, came from metadata supplied by the sample provider rather than from assay-based typing. General study outcomes and caveats: The amount of clinical and demographic metadata varied by source and participant and was provided uncurated.

This TCR derives from a woman aged 18-29 years with acute COVID-19. What was sequenced was PBMCs or T cells enriched from blood (not recorded which).

CDR3 reads: CASSLGTDRTYEQYF. The DNA is TGTGCCAGCTCACTGGGGACAGATCGCACCTACGAGCAGTACTTC. In this chain, TRBV18 is recombined with TRBJ2-7, with 7 central nucleotides matching TRBD1. From cysteine to phenylalanine, the CDR3 is 15 amino acids long. The only DNA kept is the CDR3, 45 bases in frame from the first base. Trimmed from V: 4 bases; trimmed from J: 2 bases; junction bases lacking a gene match: 8. CDR1 and CDR2, looked up from the germline V gene, are KGHSH and LQKENI.